The 28 T cell receptor beta chains below were found in one sample sequenced in a study of neurological immune-mediated disorders. TCRdb re-called the 5' RACE reads with MiXCR, one entry per CDR3 protein. The sample holds fewer than 85,000 distinct CDR3 sequences; less than 5.5% are singletons and the top ten take less than 2.5%. Sequences were obtained from PBMCs. All receptors come from a woman aged 25-40 years with multiple sclerosis.

In regard to this clonotype: Since a much larger clone is just one base distant, this may be a read error. The J gene is TRBJ2-2, the V gene TRBV5-1, with D possibly matching TRBD1 (6 bases). Germline CDR1 reads SGHRS; CDR2 reads YFSETQ. CDR3 length: 14 amino acids. The germline V and J ends were trimmed by 5 bases and 5 bases, with 13 bases remaining between them. CDR3 sequence: CASRDSGSTGELFF. CDR3 in DNA: TGCGCCAGCAGGGACAGCGGCAGTACCGGGGAGCTGTTTTTT.

This clonotype showed up many times. The chain is built from TRBV5-1 and TRBJ1-3; a weak D match, TRBD1 (5 bases). V lost 0 bases and J 0 bases, leaving 7 bases between the germline ends. The CDR3 has 15 residues. Germline loops: CDR1 SGHRS, CDR2 YFSETQ. The CDR3: CASSLVGGSGNTIYF. CDR3 DNA: TGCGCCAGCAGCTTGGTCGGGGGCTCTGGAAACACCATATATTTT.

This clonotype was counted many times. The chain combines TRBV5-1 with TRBJ2-1; D may be TRBD2 (6 bases). Germline loops: CDR1 SGHRS, CDR2 YFSETQ. There are 16 residues in the CDR3. Between the trimmed V and J ends, which lost 4 bases and 9 bases, there was a span of 23 bases. The CDR3: CASSTAGMREASEQFF. CDR3 DNA sequence: TGCGCCAGCAGCACTGCAGGGATGAGGGAGGCCAGTGAGCAGTTCTTC.

The sample holds many counts of this clonotype. The gene calls are TRBV20-1 and TRBJ1-2, with no clear D. The V gene's germline CDR1 is DFQATT and CDR2 SNEGSKA (reference sequence). This CDR3 spans 13 amino acids. Between the trimmed V and J ends, which lost 3 bases and 4 bases, there was a span of 12 bases. CDR3 DNA: TGCAGTGCTAGGATACGGGAAGGCTATGGCTACACCTTC. It specifies CSARIREGYGYTF.

The chain links TRBV20-1 to TRBJ2-1, with 7 bases fitting TRBD1. CDR1 DFQATT and CDR2 SNEGSKA come from the germline V gene (reference sequence). The CDR3 is 13 residues long. The V segment lost 5 bases and the J segment 5 bases; nucleotides outside the gene matches: 6. CDR3 residues: CSASLDRDNEQFF. The CDR3 DNA follows: TGCAGTGCTTCCCTCGACAGGGACAATGAGCAGTTCTTC.

This clonotype was seen at least ten times. The genes are TRBV20-1 and TRBJ2-3, with TRBD2 as a possible D gene (5 bases). The CDR3 consists of 12 residues. Trimming stripped 3 bases from V and 4 bases from J, with 8 bases between. Germline V lookup: CDR1 DFQATT, CDR2 SNEGSKA (reference sequence). Here the CDR3 reads CSARGGPDTQYF. CDR3 sequence (DNA): TGCAGTGCTAGGGGCGGGCCAGATACGCAGTATTTT.

This clonotype was seen repeatedly, ten times or more. The chain combines TRBV6-5 with TRBJ2-7; D ambiguous. V lost 2 bases, J lost 5 bases, and 13 bases lay in between. From germline, CDR1 is MNHEY and CDR2 SVGAGI. The CDR3 runs 14 residues. The CDR3 DNA reads as TGTGCCAGCAGTTACGCTAAGGACGCCAACGAGCAGTACTTC. Protein: CASSYAKDANEQYF.

This clonotype was observed a handful of times. The CDR3 DNA reads TGTGCCAGCAGTCTCTCGACTAGCGGGAGATCCGATACGCAGTATTTT. It yields the protein CASSLSTSGRSDTQYF. This chain links TRBV14 with TRBJ2-3; 12 nucleotides line up with TRBD2. CDR1 and CDR2 from the germline V gene are SGHDN and FVKESK. After removal of 6 bases from V and 6 bases from J, the junction contained 10 bases not matched to a gene. There are 16 residues in the CDR3.

This clonotype has only a few counts. V is TRBV20-1 and J is TRBJ2-3; 12 bases fit TRBD2. This CDR3 has 18 residues. Trimming cost V 1 base and J 2 bases; bases outside gene matches: 10. The V gene's germline CDR1 is DFQATT and CDR2 SNEGSKA (reference sequence). This CDR3 is CSARVIGLAGPTTDTQYF. The CDR3 coding sequence is TGCAGTGCTAGAGTTATTGGACTAGCGGGACCCACCACAGATACGCAGTATTTT.

J is TRBJ1-2 and V is TRBV7-2; weak D call: TRBD1 (5 bases). The CDR3 contains 17 residues. In germline, CDR1 is SGHTA, CDR2 FQGNSA. Trimming pared 2 bases from V and 0 bases from J, leaving 16 bases between. CDR3 loop: CASSLSVETAANYGYTF. The CDR3 DNA is TGTGCCAGCAGCTTATCAGTTGAGACAGCAGCTAACTATGGCTACACCTTC. The variable domain in full, with the rest retrieved from reference TRBV7-2 and TRBJ1-2, is GAGVSQSPSNKVTEKGKDVELRCDPISGHTALYWYRQSLGQGLEFLIYFQGNSAPDKSGLPSDRFSAERTGGSVSTLTIQRTQQEDSAVYLCASSLSVETAANYGYTFGSGTRLTVV.

This clonotype was observed at least ten times. The V and J genes are TRBV18 and TRBJ2-1, with 11 nucleotides matching TRBD2. Trimming at V came to 6 bases and at J to 8 bases, leaving 12 bases not matched to a gene. This CDR3 has 16 amino acids. Germline loops: CDR1 KGHSH, CDR2 LQKENI. CDR3 DNA sequence: TGTGCCAGCTCTCCCATAGCGGGAGGGCGGTCGGATGAGCAGTTCTTC. It specifies CASSPIAGGRSDEQFF.

This clonotype was detected many times. This chain uses TRBV10-3 with TRBJ1-1; TRBD1 is a possible D gene (6 bases). The V and J ends lost 11 bases and 6 bases respectively, with 19 bases between them. Germline V CDR1 and CDR2: ENHRY, SYGVKD. This CDR3 is built from 13 residues. This chain's CDR3 is CAVTQGQKAEAFF. DNA of the CDR3: TGTGCCGTTACCCAAGGACAGAAAGCTGAAGCTTTCTTT.

The sample holds many counts of this clonotype. This chain links TRBV20-1 with TRBJ1-1, with D possibly TRBD1 on 5 matching bases. CDR3 length equals 14 residues. Germline values: CDR1 DFQATT, CDR2 SNEGSKA (reference sequence). The V end was cut by 2 bases, the J end by 1 base, with 11 bases between. CDR3: CSARPAGGNTEAFF. For the CDR3, the DNA is TGCAGTGCTAGACCCGCGGGGGGGAACACTGAAGCTTTCTTT.

This clonotype was picked up many times. V usage is TRBV12-3 or TRBV12-4 and J usage is TRBJ2-3, with a weak D call TRBD2 (6 bases). V was pared by 5 bases and J by 2 bases, with 17 bases between. CDR3 length: 16 amino acids. Here the CDR3 reads CASSTTSSPSTDTQYF. The CDR3 region has the DNA TGTGCCAGCAGTACGACTAGTTCACCTTCCACAGATACGCAGTATTTT.

This clonotype was seen repeatedly, ten times or more. The chain has TRBV10-1 and TRBJ2-7; possible D gene TRBD1, 6 bases. Trimming took off 6 bases at V and 5 bases at J, with 14 bases between the two ends. The CDR3 runs to 13 residues. CDR1 is WNHNN and CDR2 is SYGVQD in the germline V gene (reference sequence). CDR3 loop: CASRHRVHHEQYV. The CDR3 DNA sequence: TGCGCCAGCAGACACAGGGTCCATCACGAGCAGTACGTC.

This clonotype was found many times. J is TRBJ2-4 and V is TRBV3-1; possibly TRBD2 for D (6 bases). Trimming cost V 4 bases and J 0 bases, with 7 bases left between them. The CDR3 runs to 14 residues. Germline CDR1 reads LGHDT; CDR2 reads YNNKEL (reference sequence). The chain's CDR3 is CASSLGLAKNIQYF. Written as DNA, the CDR3 is TGTGCCAGCAGCCTGGGACTAGCCAAAAACATTCAGTACTTC. The full variable domain, with the rest looked up from reference TRBV3-1 and TRBJ2-4, is DTAVSQTPKYLVTQMGNDKSIKCEQNLGHDTMYWYKQDSKKFLKIMFSYNNKELIINETVPNRFSPKSPDKAHLNLHINSLELGDSAVYFCASSLGLAKNIQYFGAGTRLSVL.

This clonotype was seen repeatedly, ten times or more. The chain couples TRBV3-1 to TRBJ1-1, with TRBD1 matching 7 bases. Germline V gene sequence: CDR1 LGHDT, CDR2 YNNKEL (reference sequence). V lost 4 bases to trimming and J lost 4 bases; unmatched junction nucleotides: 9. CDR3 length: 15 amino acids. CDR3 coding DNA: TGTGCCAGCAGCCGAATCTCAGGGGGAGGCACTGAAGCTTTCTTT. Protein sequence: CASSRISGGGTEAFF.

Many counts were recorded for this clonotype. The chain combines TRBV18 with TRBJ2-2; D is unclear. Germline values: CDR1 KGHSH, CDR2 LQKENI. The V and J ends lost 6 bases and 0 bases respectively, with 17 bases between them. The CDR3 contains 17 residues. The CDR3 sequence is CASSRQQAITNTGELFF. DNA of the CDR3: TGTGCCAGCTCGCGCCAACAAGCAATTACGAACACCGGGGAGCTGTTTTTT.

This clonotype has ten or more counts. This chain uses TRBV28 with TRBJ2-4; TRBD1 matches 7 bases. The J segment lost 0 bases and the V segment lost 5 bases, leaving 13 bases of the junction unmatched. The CDR3 spans 18 residues. The germline V gene encodes CDR1 MDHEN and CDR2 SYDVKM. The CDR3, as DNA: TGTGCCAGCAGTCTTCCCCAGGGACAGCTACTAGCCAAAAACATTCAGTACTTC. It is translated as CASSLPQGQLLAKNIQYF.

This chain links TRBV13 with TRBJ1-4; 7 nucleotides align to TRBD1. J was trimmed by 2 bases and V by 5 bases; bases with no gene match: 5. The CDR3 covers 15 residues. Germline V gives CDR1 PRHDT, CDR2 FYEKMQ (reference sequence). The CDR3 coding sequence is TGTGCCAGCAGCCCTCCGGGACAGACTAATGAAAAACTGTTTTTT. It specifies CASSPPGQTNEKLFF.

This clonotype was detected ten times or more. The V and J genes are TRBV5-1 and TRBJ2-3, with 8 bases that match TRBD1. This CDR3 spans 15 amino acids. J lost 1 base, V lost 2 bases, and 3 bases had no gene match. Looked up from germline, CDR1 is SGHRS and CDR2 is YFSETQ. CDR3 in DNA: TGCGCCAGCAGCTTCCAGGGGGCTGGCACAGATACGCAGTATTTT. This encodes CASSFQGAGTDTQYF.

This clonotype showed up just a few times. V and J are TRBV9 and TRBJ2-2; 8 nucleotides line up with TRBD1. The CDR3 has 16 amino acids. V dropped 3 bases and J dropped 7; count of bases not matched to a gene: 11. Germline V gene sequence: CDR1 SGDLS, CDR2 YYNGEE. The CDR3 sequence: CASSARAGGVNGELFF. The CDR3, as DNA: TGTGCCAGCAGCGCCCGGGCAGGGGGCGTAAACGGGGAGCTGTTTTTT.

This clonotype came up many times. The J gene is TRBJ2-7, the V gene TRBV5-1, with TRBD1 identical over 8 bases. CDR3 length: 17 amino acids. Germline V gives CDR1 SGHRS, CDR2 YFSETQ. Trimming took 0 bases from V and 2 from J; bases not matched to a gene: 10. The chain's CDR3 is CASSLGGFGQGTYEQYV. The CDR3 nucleotides are TGCGCCAGCAGCTTGGGGGGTTTCGGACAGGGTACCTACGAGCAGTACGTC.

This clonotype was recorded a few times. The chain recombines TRBV4-1 with TRBJ2-7, with a tentative D call TRBD1 (5 bases). Trimming stripped 1 base from V and 1 base from J, with 14 bases between. CDR3 length equals 16 residues. Germline CDR1 MGHRA, CDR2 YSYEKL. The CDR3 spells CASSQGRGGSSYEQYF. For the CDR3, the DNA is TGCGCCAGCAGCCAAGGAAGGGGCGGAAGTTCCTACGAGCAGTACTTC.

The sample holds many counts of this clonotype. The rearrangement joins TRBV20-1 to TRBJ2-3, with 11 positions matching TRBD2. The CDR3 consists of 17 residues. The J segment lost 2 bases and the V segment lost 3 bases, leaving 10 bases of the junction unmatched. Germline V lookup: CDR1 DFQATT, CDR2 SNEGSKA (reference sequence). CDR3 sequence: CSARTSGALSLTDTQYF. Here the CDR3 DNA reads TGCAGTGCTAGGACTAGCGGGGCTCTCAGCCTCACAGATACGCAGTATTTT.

This clonotype was counted at least ten times. The rearrangement joins TRBV13 to TRBJ1-6; TRBD1 might be the D (6 bases). CDR1 and CDR2 (germline): PRHDT, FYEKMQ (reference sequence). V was clipped by 4 bases and J by 6 bases, with 19 bases between them. The CDR3 is 17 residues long. The CDR3 spells CASSSEGRGLFNSPLHF. The CDR3 nucleotides read TGTGCCAGCAGCTCCGAAGGGCGGGGGCTATTTAATTCACCCCTCCACTTT. The full variable domain, rest sourced from reference TRBV13 and TRBJ1-6, is AAGVIQSPRHLIKEKRETATLKCYPIPRHDTVYWYQQGPGQDPQFLISFYEKMQSDKGSIPDRFSAQQFSDYHSELNMSSLELGDSALYFCASSSEGRGLFNSPLHFGNGTRLTVT.

The table lists this clonotype with many counts. A much larger clone lies one base from this, so it may be a read error. This is likely a read error, given that the CDR3 carries no conserved phenylalanine or tryptophan at its end. CDR3 nucleotide sequence: TGTGCCAGCAGGGTAGGTGCGGATGAGACCCAGTACTGC. Translated: CASRVGADETQYC. This chain uses TRBV12-3 or TRBV12-4 with TRBJ2-5, with D hard to call. The V gene lost 6 bases and the J gene lost 5 bases, with 13 bases spanning the gap. The CDR3 is made up of 13 amino acids.

This clonotype came up many times. The chain employs TRBV6-6 and TRBJ1-4; a possible D gene is TRBD1 (6 bases). CDR1 and CDR2 from the germline V gene are MNHNY and SVGAGI (reference sequence). Deletions cut 4 bases from V and 4 bases from J, with 13 bases between. The CDR3 consists of 15 residues. In DNA form, the CDR3 reads TGTGCCAGCAGTTCATGGACAGTCAATAATGAAAAACTGTTTTTT. Its translation: CASSSWTVNNEKLFF.